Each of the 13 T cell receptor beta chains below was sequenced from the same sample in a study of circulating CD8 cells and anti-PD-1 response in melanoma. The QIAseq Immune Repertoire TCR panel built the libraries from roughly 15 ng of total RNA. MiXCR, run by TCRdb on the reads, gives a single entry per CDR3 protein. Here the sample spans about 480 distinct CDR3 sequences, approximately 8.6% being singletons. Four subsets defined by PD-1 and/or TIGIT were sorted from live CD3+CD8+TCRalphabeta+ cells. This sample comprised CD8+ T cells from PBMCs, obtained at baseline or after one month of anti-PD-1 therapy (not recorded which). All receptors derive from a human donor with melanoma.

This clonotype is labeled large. The CDR3 region has the DNA TGTGCCAGCAGCTTAGGACAGCTCTACGAGCAGTACTTC. The encoded protein is CASSLGQLYEQYF. The rearrangement uses TRBV11-2 and TRBJ2-7; D may be TRBD1 (5 bases). This CDR3 comprises 13 residues. V lost 1 base and J lost 3, with 7 bases in between. In germline, CDR1 is SGHAT, CDR2 FQNNGV.

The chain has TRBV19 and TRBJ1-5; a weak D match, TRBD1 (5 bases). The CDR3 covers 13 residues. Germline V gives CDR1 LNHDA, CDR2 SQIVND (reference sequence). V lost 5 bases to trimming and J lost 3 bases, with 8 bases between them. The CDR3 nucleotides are TGTGCCAGTAGTTCCAGGGCCAATCAGCCCCAGCATTTT. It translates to CASSSRANQPQHF.

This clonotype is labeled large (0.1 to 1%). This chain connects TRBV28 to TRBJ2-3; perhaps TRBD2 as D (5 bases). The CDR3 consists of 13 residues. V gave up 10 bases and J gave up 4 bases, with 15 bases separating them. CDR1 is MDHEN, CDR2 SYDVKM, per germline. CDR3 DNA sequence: TGTGCCATCTCAGAGGGTTGGTCAGATACGCAGTATTTT. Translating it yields CAISEGWSDTQYF. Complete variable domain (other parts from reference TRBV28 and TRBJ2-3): DVKVTQSSRYLVKRTGEKVFLECVQDMDHENMFWYRQDPGLGLRLIYFSYDVKMKEKGDIPEGYSVSREKKERFSLILESASTNQTSMYLCAISEGWSDTQYFGPGTRLTVL.

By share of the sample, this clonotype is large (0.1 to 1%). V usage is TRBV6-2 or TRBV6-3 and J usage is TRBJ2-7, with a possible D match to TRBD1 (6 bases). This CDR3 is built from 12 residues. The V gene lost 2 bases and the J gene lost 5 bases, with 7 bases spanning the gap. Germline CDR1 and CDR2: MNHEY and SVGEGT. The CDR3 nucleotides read TGTGCCAGCAGTTACAACAGGGACGAGCAGTACTTC. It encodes CASSYNRDEQYF.

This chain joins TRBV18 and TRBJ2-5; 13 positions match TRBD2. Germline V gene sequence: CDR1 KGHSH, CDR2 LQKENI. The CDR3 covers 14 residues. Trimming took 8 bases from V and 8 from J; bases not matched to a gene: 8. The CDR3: CASSPTSGGRTQYF. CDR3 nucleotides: TGTGCCAGCAGCCCGACTAGCGGGGGGAGAACCCAGTACTTC.

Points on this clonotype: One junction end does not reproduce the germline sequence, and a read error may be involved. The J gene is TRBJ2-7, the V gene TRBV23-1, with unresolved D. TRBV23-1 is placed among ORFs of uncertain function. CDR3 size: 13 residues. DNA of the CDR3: TGCGCCTGCAGTCAATCAGTAGGCCACGAGCAGTACTTC. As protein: CACSQSVGHEQYF.

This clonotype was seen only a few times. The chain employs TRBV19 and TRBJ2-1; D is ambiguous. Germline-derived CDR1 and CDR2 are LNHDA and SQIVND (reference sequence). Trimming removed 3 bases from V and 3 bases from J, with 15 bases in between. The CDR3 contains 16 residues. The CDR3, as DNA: TGTGCCAGTAGTATTTACGCTTCAGTCGTCTACAATGAGCAGTTCTTC. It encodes CASSIYASVVYNEQFF.

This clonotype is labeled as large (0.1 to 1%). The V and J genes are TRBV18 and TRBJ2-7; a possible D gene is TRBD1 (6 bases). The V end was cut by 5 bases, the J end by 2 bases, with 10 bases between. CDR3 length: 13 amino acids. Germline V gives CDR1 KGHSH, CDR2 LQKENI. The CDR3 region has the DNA TGTGCCAGCTCAATCGGGACAACCTACGAGCAGTACTTC. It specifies CASSIGTTYEQYF.

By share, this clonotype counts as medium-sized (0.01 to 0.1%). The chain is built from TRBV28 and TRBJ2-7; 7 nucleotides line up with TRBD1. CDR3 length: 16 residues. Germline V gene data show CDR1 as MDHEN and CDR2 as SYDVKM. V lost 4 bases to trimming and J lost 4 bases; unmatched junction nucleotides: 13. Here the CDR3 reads CASSSTGALWVYEQYF. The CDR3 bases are TGTGCCAGCAGTTCAACAGGGGCCCTCTGGGTTTACGAGCAGTACTTC.

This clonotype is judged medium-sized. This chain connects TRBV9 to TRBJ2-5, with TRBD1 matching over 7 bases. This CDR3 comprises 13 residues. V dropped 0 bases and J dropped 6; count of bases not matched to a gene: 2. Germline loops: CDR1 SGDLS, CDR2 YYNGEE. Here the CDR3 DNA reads TGTGCCAGCAGCGTAGAGGGGGCGAAGACCCAGTACTTC. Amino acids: CASSVEGAKTQYF.

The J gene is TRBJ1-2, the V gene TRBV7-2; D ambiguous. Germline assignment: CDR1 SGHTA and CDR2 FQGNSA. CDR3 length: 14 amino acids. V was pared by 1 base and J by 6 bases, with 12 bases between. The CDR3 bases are TGTGCCAGCAGCTTAGTCCGGGGAGGCGATGGCTACACCTTC. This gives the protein CASSLVRGGDGYTF.

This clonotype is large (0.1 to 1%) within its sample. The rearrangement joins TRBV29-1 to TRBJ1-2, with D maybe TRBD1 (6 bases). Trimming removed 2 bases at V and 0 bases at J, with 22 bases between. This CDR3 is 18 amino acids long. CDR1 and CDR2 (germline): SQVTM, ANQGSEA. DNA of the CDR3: TGCAGCGTTGAAAACCTGGTGGACAGCCAATTCCCTAACTATGGCTACACCTTC. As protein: CSVENLVDSQFPNYGYTF.

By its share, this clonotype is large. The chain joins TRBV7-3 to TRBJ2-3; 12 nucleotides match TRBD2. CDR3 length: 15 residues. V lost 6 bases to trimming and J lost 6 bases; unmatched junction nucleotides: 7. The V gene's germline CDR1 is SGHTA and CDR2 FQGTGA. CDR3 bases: TGTGCCAGCAGGTCGACTAGCGGGGGTTTGGATACGCAGTATTTT. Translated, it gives CASRSTSGGLDTQYF.